The entry below describes one T cell receptor (beta chain). Its specificity is not known. This sample stems from a study of T cells expressing NK-cell markers. Across the study: HCMV seropositivity marked seven of the eight sequenced donors; one was seronegative. Study-wide findings and caveats: Specificity for HCMV among expanded NKG2C+ T cell clones was not established. A handful of donors showed these clonotypes also leading the CD3+CD56-NKG2C+ fraction.

TCR beta cDNA was generated via 5'RACE template switching incorporating UMIs. TCRdb reworked the 5' RACE reads into one entry per CDR3 protein, no DNA. The sample data list roughly 350,000 distinct CDR3 sequences. This CDR3 region has 14 residues. Germline V gene data show CDR1 as SNHLY and CDR2 as FYNNEI. The sample taken for sequencing was blood T cells: a sorted CD56 or NKG2C T cell subset, CD4+ or CD8+ T cells, or bulk PBMC T cells (not recorded which). The clonotype originates from a man aged 18-70 years in good health. J is TRBJ2-3 and V is TRBV2. The CDR3 sequence is CASMTDGSTDTQYF.